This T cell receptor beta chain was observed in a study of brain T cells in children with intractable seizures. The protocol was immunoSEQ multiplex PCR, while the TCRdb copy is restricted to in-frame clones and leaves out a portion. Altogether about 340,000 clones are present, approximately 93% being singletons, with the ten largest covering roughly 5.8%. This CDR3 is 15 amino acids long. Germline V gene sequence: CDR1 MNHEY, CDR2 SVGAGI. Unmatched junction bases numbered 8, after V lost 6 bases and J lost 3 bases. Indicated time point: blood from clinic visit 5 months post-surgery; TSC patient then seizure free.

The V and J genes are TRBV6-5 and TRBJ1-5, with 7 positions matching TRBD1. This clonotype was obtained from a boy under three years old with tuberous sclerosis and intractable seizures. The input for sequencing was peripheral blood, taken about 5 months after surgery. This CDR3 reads CASSVMTGSNQPQHF. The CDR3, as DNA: TGTGCCAGCAGCGTCATGACAGGGTCCAATCAGCCCCAGCATTTT.